This is a list of T cell receptor beta chains from one sample in a study of T cells in Graves' hyperthyroidism and ophthalmopathy. TCRdb re-called the multiplex PCR reads with MiXCR, one entry per CDR3 protein. The profile covers about 410,000 distinct CDR3 sequences, with approximately 14% appearing a single time and about 12% taken by the ten largest. Source material: blood. The source of these receptors is a man aged 18 to 30 with Graves' ophthalmopathy. The CDR3 runs from the conserved cysteine through the conserved F or W. D genes are given only for firm matches. Size is stated for part of the rows, as once, few or many counts, or as a class when the clone is expanded.

TRBV20-1	TRBJ1-6	NA	NA	CSASPSIGSYNSPLHF	TGCAGTGCCAGTCCTAGCATTGGCTCCTATAATTCACCCCTCCACTTT
TRBV5-1	TRBJ1-1	TRBD1	many	CASKEGAGMNTEAFF	TGCGCCAGCAAAGAGGGGGCGGGGATGAACACTGAAGCTTTCTTT
TRBV20-1	TRBJ1-2	NA	many	CSARESRPPLFDGYTF	TGCAGTGCTAGAGAGTCCCGACCACCATTATTTGATGGCTACACCTTC
TRBV6-2/TRBV6-3	TRBJ2-7	NA	many	CASSYTQGKREQYF	TGTGCCAGCAGTTACACGCAGGGAAAACGGGAGCAGTACTTC
TRBV3-1	TRBJ1-1	NA	many	CASSQVAGRTEAFF	TGTGCCAGCAGCCAAGTGGCAGGGAGGACTGAAGCTTTCTTT
TRBV4-1	TRBJ2-5	TRBD1	few	CASSQAQGDGETQYF	TGCGCCAGCAGCCAAGCCCAGGGGGATGGAGAGACCCAGTACTTC
TRBV7-9	TRBJ1-4	TRBD1	few	CASSLGVTGVEKLFF	TGTGCCAGCAGCTTGGGGGTGACAGGGGTTGAAAAACTGTTTTTT
TRBV3-1	TRBJ2-7	NA	few	CASSQVSRESYEQYF	TGTGCCAGCAGCCAAGTGAGCCGGGAAAGCTACGAGCAGTACTTC
TRBV11-2	TRBJ2-5	TRBD2	NA	CASRSRGGGAETQYF	TGTGCCAGCCGAAGCCGGGGGGGCGGGGCAGAGACCCAGTACTTC
TRBV6-5	TRBJ1-6	NA	NA	CASSYETQLNSPLHF	TGTGCCAGCAGTTACGAGACACAACTTAATTCACCCCTCCACTTT
TRBV11-3	TRBJ2-2	NA	many	CASSPGRHNTGELFF	TGTGCCAGCAGCCCGGGACGGCATAACACCGGGGAGCTGTTTTTT
TRBV6-1	TRBJ2-3	TRBD2	NA	CASTRAGGTDTQYF	TGTGCCAGCACAAGAGCGGGGGGCACAGATACGCAGTATTTT
TRBV5-8	TRBJ1-2	TRBD1	many	CAGEDRGIVGYTF	TGTGCCGGCGAAGACAGGGGGATTGTTGGCTACACCTTC
TRBV7-8	TRBJ2-3	NA	many	CTSSRGAGMVTDTQYF	TGTACCAGCAGCCGTGGGGCGGGTATGGTCACAGATACGCAGTATTTT
TRBV5-1	TRBJ2-2	TRBD1	many	CASSNVGQVTGELFF	TGCGCCAGCAGCAACGTGGGACAGGTAACCGGGGAGCTGTTTTTT
TRBV2	TRBJ1-1	NA	many	CASMEYINPNTEAFF	TGTGCCAGCATGGAATACATCAACCCAAACACTGAAGCTTTCTTT
TRBV10-2	TRBJ2-5	TRBD2	few	CANSETSGVETQYF	TGCGCCAACAGTGAGACTAGCGGGGTTGAGACCCAGTACTTC
TRBV3-1	TRBJ2-7	NA	many	CASTNGPSYEQYF	TGTGCCAGCACGAACGGACCTTCCTACGAGCAGTACTTC
TRBV7-8	TRBJ2-3	NA	NA	CASSLRGTADTQYF	TGTGCCAGCAGCTTACGTGGGACGGCAGATACGCAGTATTTT
TRBV12-3/TRBV12-4	TRBJ2-1	TRBD2	many	CASSGREANEQFF	TGTGCCAGCAGTGGCCGGGAGGCCAATGAGCAGTTCTTC
TRBV7-2	TRBJ2-4	NA	many	CASSLTLANQYF	TGTGCCAGCAGCTTGACCCTAGCGAATCAGTACTTC
TRBV3-1	TRBJ2-3	NA	many	CASSQVTTSTDTQYF	TGTGCCAGCAGCCAAGTAACTACTAGCACAGATACGCAGTATTTT
TRBV4-2	TRBJ1-6	TRBD1	once	CASSQDGTGGSPLHF	TGTGCCAGCAGCCAAGATGGGACAGGGGGGTCACCCCTCCACTTT
TRBV18	TRBJ2-4	NA	few	CASSPRGKAKNIQYF	TGTGCCAGCTCACCACGGGGGAAAGCCAAAAACATTCAGTACTTC
TRBV5-1	TRBJ1-1	NA	many	CASSFGRDTEAFF	TGCGCCAGCAGCTTTGGCAGGGACACTGAAGCTTTCTTT
TRBV5-6	TRBJ2-1	TRBD2	NA	CASSFAGGHNEQFF	TGTGCCAGCAGCTTCGCGGGAGGCCACAATGAGCAGTTCTTC
TRBV2	TRBJ1-2	TRBD1	few	CASTAGGVYGYTF	TGTGCCAGCACCGCAGGGGGCGTCTATGGCTACACCTTC
TRBV15	TRBJ2-3	TRBD1	many	CATSRGQLGQGATDTQYF	TGTGCCACCAGCAGAGGGCAATTGGGACAGGGGGCAACAGATACGCAGTATTTT
TRBV4-1	TRBJ2-7	NA	NA	CASRPRDGSSSYEQYF	TGCGCCAGCCGCCCTCGGGACGGATCGAGCTCCTACGAGCAGTACTTC
TRBV2	TRBJ2-7	TRBD2	NA	CATARTSGSVYEQYF	TGTGCCACCGCAAGGACTAGCGGGAGTGTATACGAGCAGTACTTC
TRBV2	TRBJ2-1	NA	NA	CASQGPPHNEQFF	TGTGCCAGTCAGGGACCGCCCCACAATGAGCAGTTCTTC
TRBV3-1	TRBJ2-2	NA	few	CASSQLAWGNTGELFF	TGTGCCAGCAGCCAACTAGCTTGGGGAAACACCGGGGAGCTGTTTTTT
TRBV2	TRBJ1-2	TRBD1	many	CASEQGIENYGYTF	TGTGCCAGCGAACAGGGGATAGAAAACTATGGCTACACCTTC
TRBV6-1	TRBJ1-2	TRBD1	few	CASSGTGDGYTF	TGTGCCAGCAGCGGGACAGGGGACGGCTACACCTTC
TRBV7-9	TRBJ2-3	NA	many	CASSLGAGSPDTQYF	TGTGCCAGCAGCCTAGGGGCGGGGTCACCGGATACGCAGTATTTT
TRBV20-1	TRBJ1-2	TRBD1	many	CSAVQGAEYGYTF	TGCAGTGCGGTCCAGGGGGCAGAGTATGGCTACACCTTC
TRBV2	TRBJ2-7	NA	many	CASVQDSYYEQYF	TGTGCCAGCGTTCAGGACAGTTACTACGAGCAGTACTTC
TRBV10-3	TRBJ1-6	TRBD1	NA	CAISDPRQGSNSPLHF	TGTGCCATCAGTGACCCCCGACAGGGGAGCAATTCACCCCTCCACTTT
TRBV7-3	TRBJ2-3	NA	many	CASSLTGGQGYSDTQYF	TGTGCCAGCAGCTTAACGGGGGGACAAGGATACTCGGATACGCAGTATTTT
TRBV15	TRBJ1-4	NA	many	CATSRVANEKLFF	TGTGCCACCAGCAGAGTTGCTAATGAAAAACTGTTTTTT